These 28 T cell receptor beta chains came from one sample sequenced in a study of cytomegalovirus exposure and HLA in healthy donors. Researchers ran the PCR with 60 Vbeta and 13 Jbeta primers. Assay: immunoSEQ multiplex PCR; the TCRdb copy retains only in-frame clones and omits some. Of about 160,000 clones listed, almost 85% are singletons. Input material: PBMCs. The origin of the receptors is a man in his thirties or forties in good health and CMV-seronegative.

The CDR3 here is CASSTHRDSSYGYTF. As DNA, the CDR3 is TGTGCCAGCAGTACACACCGGGACAGCTCCTATGGCTACACCTTC. This chain uses TRBV2 with TRBJ1-2; 7 bases match TRBD1. J gave up 4 bases and V 5 bases, and 10 bases lay outside the gene matches. Germline V gene sequence: CDR1 SNHLY, CDR2 FYNNEI. This CDR3 spans 15 amino acids.

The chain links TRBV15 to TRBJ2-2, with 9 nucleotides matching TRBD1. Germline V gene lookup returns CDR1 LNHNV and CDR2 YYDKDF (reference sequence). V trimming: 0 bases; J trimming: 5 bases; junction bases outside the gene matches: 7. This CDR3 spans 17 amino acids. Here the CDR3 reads CATSRDFGTGSTGELFF. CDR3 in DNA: TGTGCCACCAGCAGAGATTTCGGGACAGGGTCAACCGGGGAGCTGTTTTTT.

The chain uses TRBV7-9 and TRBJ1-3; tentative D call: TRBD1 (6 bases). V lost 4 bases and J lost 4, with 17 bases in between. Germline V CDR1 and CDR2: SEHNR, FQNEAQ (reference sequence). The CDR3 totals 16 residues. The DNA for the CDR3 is TGTGCCAGCAGCTCCCAGCACAGGGTAACAGGAAACACCATATATTTT. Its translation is CASSSQHRVTGNTIYF.

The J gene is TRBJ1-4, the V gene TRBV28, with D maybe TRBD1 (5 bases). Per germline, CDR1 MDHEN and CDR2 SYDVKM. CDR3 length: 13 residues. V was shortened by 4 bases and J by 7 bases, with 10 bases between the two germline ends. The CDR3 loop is CASSSQGSEKLFF. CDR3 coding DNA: TGTGCCAGCAGTTCCCAGGGCAGTGAAAAACTGTTTTTT.

CDR3 nucleotide sequence: TGTGCCAGCAGCCCCACAGGTCGGCCCCAGCATTTT. Translation gives CASSPTGRPQHF. V gene TRBV7-2 combines with J gene TRBJ1-5; D might be TRBD1 (5 bases). The germline CDR1 and CDR2 sequences are SGHTA and FQGNSA. The CDR3 contains 12 residues. V dropped 5 bases and J dropped 9 bases, with 11 bases sitting between them.

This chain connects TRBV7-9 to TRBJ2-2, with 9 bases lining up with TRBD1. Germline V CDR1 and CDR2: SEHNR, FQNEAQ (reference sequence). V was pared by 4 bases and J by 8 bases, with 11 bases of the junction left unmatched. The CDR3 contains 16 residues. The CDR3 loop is CASSSGGQGRVGELFF. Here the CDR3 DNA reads TGTGCCAGCAGCTCGGGAGGACAGGGGCGTGTAGGGGAGCTGTTTTTT.

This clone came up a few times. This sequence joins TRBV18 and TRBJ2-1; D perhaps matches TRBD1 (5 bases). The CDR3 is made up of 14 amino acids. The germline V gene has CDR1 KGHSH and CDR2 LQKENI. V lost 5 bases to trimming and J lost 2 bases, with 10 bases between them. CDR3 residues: CASSSGLPYNEQFF. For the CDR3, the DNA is TGTGCCAGCTCATCAGGGCTCCCCTACAATGAGCAGTTCTTC.

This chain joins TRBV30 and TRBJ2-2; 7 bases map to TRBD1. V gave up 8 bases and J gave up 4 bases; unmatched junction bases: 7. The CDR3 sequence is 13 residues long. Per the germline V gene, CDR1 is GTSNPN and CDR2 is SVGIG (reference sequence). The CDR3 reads CATHRGVTGELFF. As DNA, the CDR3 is TGTGCCACCCACAGGGGTGTCACCGGGGAGCTGTTTTTT.

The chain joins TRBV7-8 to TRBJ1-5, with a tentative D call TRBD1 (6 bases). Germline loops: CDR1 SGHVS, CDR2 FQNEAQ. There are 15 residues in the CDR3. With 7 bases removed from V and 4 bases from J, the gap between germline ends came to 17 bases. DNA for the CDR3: TGTGCCAGCACACCTGACAGGTCCATAAATCAGCCCCAGCATTTT. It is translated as CASTPDRSINQPQHF.

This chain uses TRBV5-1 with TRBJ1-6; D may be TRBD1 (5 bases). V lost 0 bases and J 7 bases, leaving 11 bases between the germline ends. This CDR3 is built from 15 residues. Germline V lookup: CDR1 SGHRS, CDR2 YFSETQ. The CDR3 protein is CASSLAAGGNSPLHF. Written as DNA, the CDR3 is TGCGCCAGCAGCTTGGCGGCGGGGGGAAATTCACCCCTCCACTTT.

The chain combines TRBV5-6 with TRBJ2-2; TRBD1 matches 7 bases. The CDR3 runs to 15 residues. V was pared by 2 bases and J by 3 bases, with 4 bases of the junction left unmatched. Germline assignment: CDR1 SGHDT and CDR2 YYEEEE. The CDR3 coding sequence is TGTGCCAGCAGCTTACTGACAGGGCACACCGGGGAGCTGTTTTTT. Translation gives CASSLLTGHTGELFF.

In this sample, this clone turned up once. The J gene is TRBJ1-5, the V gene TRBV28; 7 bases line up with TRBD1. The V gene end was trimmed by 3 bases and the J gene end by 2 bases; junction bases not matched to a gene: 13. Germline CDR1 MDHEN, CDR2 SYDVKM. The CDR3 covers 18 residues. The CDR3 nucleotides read TGTGCCAGCAGTTTCCAGGGGGGGCGCGGGAGGGGCAATCAGCCCCAGCATTTT. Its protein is CASSFQGGRGRGNQPQHF. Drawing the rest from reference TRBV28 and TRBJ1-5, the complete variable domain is DVKVTQSSRYLVKRTGEKVFLECVQDMDHENMFWYRQDPGLGLRLIYFSYDVKMKEKGDIPEGYSVSREKKERFSLILESASTNQTSMYLCASSFQGGRGRGNQPQHFGDGTRLSIL.

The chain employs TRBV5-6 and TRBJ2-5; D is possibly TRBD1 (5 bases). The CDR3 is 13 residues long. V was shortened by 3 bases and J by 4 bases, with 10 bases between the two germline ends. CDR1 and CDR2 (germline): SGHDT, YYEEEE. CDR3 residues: CASSSRVGETQYF. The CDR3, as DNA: TGTGCCAGCAGCTCCAGGGTTGGAGAGACCCAGTACTTC.

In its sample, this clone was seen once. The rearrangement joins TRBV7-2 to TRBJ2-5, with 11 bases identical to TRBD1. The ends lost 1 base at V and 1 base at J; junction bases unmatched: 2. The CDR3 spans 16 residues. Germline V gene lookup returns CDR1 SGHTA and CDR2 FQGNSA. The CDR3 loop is CASSLGGTGGQETQYF. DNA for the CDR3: TGTGCCAGCAGCTTAGGTGGGACAGGGGGCCAAGAGACCCAGTACTTC.

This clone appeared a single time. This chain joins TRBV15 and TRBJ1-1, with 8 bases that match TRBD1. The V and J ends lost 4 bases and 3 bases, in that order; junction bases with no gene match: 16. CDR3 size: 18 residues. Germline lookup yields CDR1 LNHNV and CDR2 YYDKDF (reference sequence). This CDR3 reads CATSTSGTGVYGDTEAFF. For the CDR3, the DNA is TGTGCCACCAGCACATCCGGGACAGGAGTTTATGGGGACACTGAAGCTTTCTTT.

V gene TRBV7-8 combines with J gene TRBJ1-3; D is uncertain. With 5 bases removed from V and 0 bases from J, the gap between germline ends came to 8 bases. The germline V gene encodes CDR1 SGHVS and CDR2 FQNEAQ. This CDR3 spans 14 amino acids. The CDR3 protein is CASSLGFSGNTIYF. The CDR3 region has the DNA TGTGCCAGCAGCCTCGGGTTCTCTGGAAACACCATATATTTT.

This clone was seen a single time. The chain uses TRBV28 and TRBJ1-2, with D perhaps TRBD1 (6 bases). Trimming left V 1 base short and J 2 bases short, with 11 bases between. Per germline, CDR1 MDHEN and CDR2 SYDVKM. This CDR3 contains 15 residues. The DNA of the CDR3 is TGTGCCAGCAGTTTATTAGGCAGGGGAAACTATGGCTACACCTTC. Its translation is CASSLLGRGNYGYTF.

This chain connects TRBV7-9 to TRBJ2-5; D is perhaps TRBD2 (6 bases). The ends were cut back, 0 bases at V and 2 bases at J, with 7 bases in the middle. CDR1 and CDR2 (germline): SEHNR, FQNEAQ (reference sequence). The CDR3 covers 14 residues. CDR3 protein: CASSLASGQETQYF. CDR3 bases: TGTGCCAGCAGCTTAGCTAGCGGACAAGAGACCCAGTACTTC.

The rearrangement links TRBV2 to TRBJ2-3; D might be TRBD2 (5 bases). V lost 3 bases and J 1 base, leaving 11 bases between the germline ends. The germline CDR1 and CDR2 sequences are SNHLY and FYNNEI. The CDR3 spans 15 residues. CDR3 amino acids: CASSDGNRRTDTQYF. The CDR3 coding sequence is TGTGCCAGCAGTGACGGGAACCGACGCACAGATACGCAGTATTTT.

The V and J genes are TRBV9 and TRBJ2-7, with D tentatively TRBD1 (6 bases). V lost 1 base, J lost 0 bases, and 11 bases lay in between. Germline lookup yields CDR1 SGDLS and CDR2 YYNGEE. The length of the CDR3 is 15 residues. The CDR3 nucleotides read TGTGCCAGCAGCGTATCGGGACAAGCCTCCTACGAGCAGTACTTC. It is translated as CASSVSGQASYEQYF. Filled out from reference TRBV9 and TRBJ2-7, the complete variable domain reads DSGVTQTPKHLITATGQRVTLRCSPRSGDLSVYWYQQSLDQGLQFLIQYYNGEERAKGNILERFSAQQFPDLHSELNLSSLELGDSALYFCASSVSGQASYEQYFGPGTRLTVT.

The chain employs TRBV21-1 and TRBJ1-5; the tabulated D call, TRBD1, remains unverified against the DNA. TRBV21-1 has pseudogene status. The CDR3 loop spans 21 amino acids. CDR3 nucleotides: TGTGCCAGCAGCACTGAACGCGGACGCCGGGACAGGGGGCGCAAGATCGAGCCCCAGCATTTT. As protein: CASSTERGRRDRGRKIEPQHF.

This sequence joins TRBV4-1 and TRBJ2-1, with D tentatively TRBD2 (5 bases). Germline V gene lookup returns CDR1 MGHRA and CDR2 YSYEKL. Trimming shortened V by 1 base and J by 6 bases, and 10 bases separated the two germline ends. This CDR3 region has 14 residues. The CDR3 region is CASSQVVASNEQFF. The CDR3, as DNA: TGCGCCAGCAGCCAAGTAGTAGCGTCCAATGAGCAGTTCTTC.

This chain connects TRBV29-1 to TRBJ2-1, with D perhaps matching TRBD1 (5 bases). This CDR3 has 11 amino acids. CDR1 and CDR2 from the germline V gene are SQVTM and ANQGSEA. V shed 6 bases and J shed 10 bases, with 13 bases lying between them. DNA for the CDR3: TGCAGCGTCAAAGGGGCTTGGGAGCAGTTCTTC. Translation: CSVKGAWEQFF.

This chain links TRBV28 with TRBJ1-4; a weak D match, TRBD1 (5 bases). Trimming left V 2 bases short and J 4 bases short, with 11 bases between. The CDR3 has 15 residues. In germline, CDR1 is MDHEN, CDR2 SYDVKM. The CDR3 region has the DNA TGTGCCAGCAGTTTAGGGGGGTCTTTTAATGAAAAACTGTTTTTT. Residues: CASSLGGSFNEKLFF.

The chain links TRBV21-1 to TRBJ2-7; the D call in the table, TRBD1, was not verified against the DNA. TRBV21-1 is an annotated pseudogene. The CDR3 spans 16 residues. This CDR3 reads CASSKPWDSPAYEQYF. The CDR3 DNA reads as TGTGCCAGCAGCAAACCTTGGGACAGCCCAGCCTACGAGCAGTACTTC.

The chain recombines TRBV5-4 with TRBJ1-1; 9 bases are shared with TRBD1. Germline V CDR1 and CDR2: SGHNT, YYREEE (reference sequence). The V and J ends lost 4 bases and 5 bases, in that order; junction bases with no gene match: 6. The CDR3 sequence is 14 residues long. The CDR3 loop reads CASSIQTGGTEAFF. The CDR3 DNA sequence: TGTGCCAGCAGCATACAGACAGGGGGAACTGAAGCTTTCTTT.

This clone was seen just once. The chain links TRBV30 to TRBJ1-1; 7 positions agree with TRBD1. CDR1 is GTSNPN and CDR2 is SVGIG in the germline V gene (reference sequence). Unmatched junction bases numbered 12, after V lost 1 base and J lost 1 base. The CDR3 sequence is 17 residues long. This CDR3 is CAWSAPTGRLENTEAFF. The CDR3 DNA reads TGTGCCTGGAGTGCCCCGACAGGGCGGCTGGAGAACACTGAAGCTTTCTTT.

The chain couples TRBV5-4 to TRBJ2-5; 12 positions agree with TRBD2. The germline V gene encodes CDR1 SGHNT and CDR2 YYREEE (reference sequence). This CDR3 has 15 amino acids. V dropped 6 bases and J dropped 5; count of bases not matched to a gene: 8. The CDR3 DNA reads TGTGCCAGCACCATAGGGACTAGCGGGTGGGAGACCCAGTACTTC. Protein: CASTIGTSGWETQYF. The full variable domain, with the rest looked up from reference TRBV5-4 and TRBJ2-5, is ETGVTQSPTHLIKTRGQQVTLRCSSQSGHNTVSWYQQALGQGPQFIFQYYREEENGRGNFPPRFSGLQFPNYSSELNVNALELDDSALYLCASTIGTSGWETQYFGPGTRLLVL.